A single sample gave rise to the 22 T cell receptor beta chains below, sequenced in a study of cytomegalovirus exposure and HLA in healthy donors. PCR primers comprised 60 Vbeta and 13 Jbeta primers. The protocol was immunoSEQ multiplex PCR, while the TCRdb copy is restricted to in-frame clones and leaves out a portion. The sample has 95,000 to 110,000 clones, less than 85% seen once. The sequenced sample was PBMCs. The receptors derive from a woman between 18 and 30 years old in good health and CMV-seropositive.

This chain joins TRBV6-1 and TRBJ2-4; 12 bases agree with TRBD2. This CDR3 contains 20 residues. The ends lost 4 bases at V and 0 bases at J; junction bases unmatched: 13. Germline CDR1 and CDR2: MNHNS and SASEGT. This chain's CDR3 is CASSGPSGRAPALAKNIQYF. The CDR3 coding sequence is TGTGCCAGCAGTGGACCTAGCGGGAGGGCCCCGGCCCTAGCCAAAAACATTCAGTACTTC.

The V call is TRBV13, the J call TRBJ2-5, with TRBD1 identical over 8 bases. The CDR3 is made up of 16 amino acids. V lost 5 bases, J lost 5 bases, and 13 bases stayed unmatched. Germline-derived CDR1 and CDR2 are PRHDT and FYEKMQ (reference sequence). The CDR3 loop is CASSTGGSGSRETQYF. The DNA of the CDR3 is TGTGCCAGCAGCACAGGGGGGTCAGGCTCCCGGGAGACCCAGTACTTC. The variable domain in full, completed from reference TRBV13 and TRBJ2-5, reads AAGVIQSPRHLIKEKRETATLKCYPIPRHDTVYWYQQGPGQDPQFLISFYEKMQSDKGSIPDRFSAQQFSDYHSELNMSSLELGDSALYFCASSTGGSGSRETQYFGPGTRLLVL.

This clone was detected once. The V and J genes are TRBV4-1 and TRBJ1-1; D remains ambiguous. Germline values: CDR1 MGHRA, CDR2 YSYEKL. V was pared by 3 bases and J by 1 base, with 12 bases between. The CDR3 is 15 amino acids. CDR3 loop: CASSQVEGWNTEAFF. CDR3 bases: TGCGCCAGCAGCCAGGTCGAGGGCTGGAACACTGAAGCTTTCTTT.

The chain uses TRBV18 and TRBJ2-2; no clear D. The CDR3 runs 13 residues. Germline assignment: CDR1 KGHSH and CDR2 LQKENI. Between the trimmed V and J ends, which lost 0 bases and 6 bases, there was a span of 5 bases. The CDR3 DNA follows: TGTGCCAGCTCACCACCGAGGTCCGGGGAGCTGTTTTTT. Translated: CASSPPRSGELFF.

This clone was found a few times. This chain joins TRBV5-1 and TRBJ2-4; D is perhaps TRBD2 (5 bases). This CDR3 has 15 residues. Trimming cost V 4 bases and J 0 bases, with 11 bases left between them. The V gene's germline CDR1 is SGHRS and CDR2 YFSETQ. In DNA, the CDR3 is TGCGCCAGCAGCCCGGACTTGCCAGCCAAAAACATTCAGTACTTC. Its protein product is CASSPDLPAKNIQYF.

CDR3 DNA sequence: TGCGCCAGCAGCCAGACCCCCTCCCCCCAGGGAAGGGATGGCTACACCTTC. Its translation is CASSQTPSPQGRDGYTF. The chain uses TRBV4-1 and TRBJ1-2; possibly TRBD1 for D (5 bases). This CDR3 spans 17 amino acids. The V gene lost 3 bases and the J gene lost 6 bases, with 23 bases spanning the gap. Germline V gene sequence: CDR1 MGHRA, CDR2 YSYEKL.

The chain carries TRBV9 and TRBJ2-7; the match to TRBD1 covers 11 bases. The CDR3 is 15 residues long. Losses at the gene ends were 0 bases for V and 5 bases for J; bases not matched to a gene: 4. The germline gives CDR1 SGDLS, CDR2 YYNGEE. The CDR3 DNA is TGTGCCAGCAGCGTAGGAGGGACAGGGGGTGACGAGCAGTACTTC. Its translation is CASSVGGTGGDEQYF.

The rearrangement links TRBV6-6 to TRBJ2-7; 12 bases map to TRBD1. CDR3 length: 16 amino acids. CDR1 and CDR2 from the germline V gene are MNHNY and SVGAGI (reference sequence). The V segment lost 4 bases and the J segment 7 bases; nucleotides outside the gene matches: 11. CDR3 residues: CASSSPPGQGASEQYF. CDR3 coding DNA: TGTGCCAGCAGTTCCCCTCCGGGACAGGGGGCGTCTGAGCAGTACTTC.

The V and J genes are TRBV19 and TRBJ2-2; possible D gene TRBD2, 5 bases. V was shortened by 0 bases and J by 6 bases, with 8 bases between the two germline ends. This CDR3 has 14 amino acids. The V gene's germline CDR1 is LNHDA and CDR2 SQIVND (reference sequence). CDR3 region: CASSIDQEAGELFF. DNA of the CDR3: TGTGCCAGTAGTATAGATCAGGAGGCCGGGGAGCTGTTTTTT. The full variable domain, in which reference TRBV19 and TRBJ2-2 provide the parts outside the CDR3, is DGGITQSPKYLFRKEGQNVTLSCEQNLNHDAMYWYRQDPGQGLRLIYYSQIVNDFQKGDIAEGYSVSREKKESFPLTVTSAQKNPTAFYLCASSIDQEAGELFFGEGSRLTVL.

This rearrangement joins TRBV5-6 to TRBJ1-1; D is perhaps TRBD1 (5 bases). CDR1 SGHDT and CDR2 YYEEEE come from the germline V gene. The CDR3 totals 12 residues. V was cut by 2 bases and J by 5 bases, with 7 bases left in between. The CDR3 nucleotides are TGTGCCAGCAGCTTCGGGGGGACTGAAGCTTTCTTT. This encodes CASSFGGTEAFF.

V usage is TRBV5-1 and J usage is TRBJ2-7; D remains unclear. Germline CDR1 is SGHRS and CDR2 is YFSETQ. The CDR3 runs 11 residues. The V end was cut by 4 bases, the J end by 1 base, with 3 bases between. CDR3 sequence: CASSRSYEQYF. CDR3 in DNA: TGCGCCAGCAGCCGTTCCTACGAGCAGTACTTC. The complete variable domain, with remaining parts taken from reference TRBV5-1 and TRBJ2-7, reads KAGVTQTPRYLIKTRGQQVTLSCSPISGHRSVSWYQQTPGQGLQFLFEYFSETQRNKGNFPGRFSGRQFSNSRSEMNVSTLELGDSALYLCASSRSYEQYFGPGTRLTVT.

As regards this clone: The CDR3 carries no conserved terminal phenylalanine or tryptophan, so it likely arises from a read error. This chain connects TRBV30 to TRBJ1-6; D perhaps matches TRBD1 (5 bases). CDR1 is GTSNPN, CDR2 SVGIG, per germline (reference sequence). CDR3 size: 13 residues. V lost 4 bases, J lost 8 bases, and 12 bases lay in between. The CDR3 sequence: CAWTNGGDSPLHL. The CDR3 nucleotides are TGTGCCTGGACCAACGGGGGAGATTCACCCCTCCACCTT.

V usage is TRBV5-4 and J usage is TRBJ2-3, with D possibly matching TRBD1 (6 bases). CDR3 size: 15 residues. Germline lookup yields CDR1 SGHNT and CDR2 YYREEE (reference sequence). The V end was cut by 1 base, the J end by 4 bases, with 13 bases between. The CDR3 sequence: CASSLSGHPPDTQYF. The CDR3, as DNA: TGTGCCAGCAGCTTGTCGGGACACCCCCCAGATACGCAGTATTTT.

The V call is TRBV29-1, the J call TRBJ1-1, with 7 positions matching TRBD1. Germline lookup yields CDR1 SQVTM and CDR2 ANQGSEA. The CDR3 covers 16 residues. Unmatched junction bases numbered 14, after V lost 3 bases and J lost 4 bases. CDR3 nucleotide sequence: TGCAGCGTTGAGAGGCCTCGTGACAGGGCAATCACTGAAGCTTTCTTT. As protein: CSVERPRDRAITEAFF.

The chain is built from TRBV14 and TRBJ1-2, with TRBD1 matching over 7 bases. CDR1 and CDR2 (germline): SGHDN, FVKESK. The CDR3 length is 14 residues. V trimming: 3 bases; J trimming: 2 bases; junction bases outside the gene matches: 3. CDR3: CASSQLRGNYGYTF. CDR3 DNA: TGTGCCAGCAGCCAGCTCAGGGGGAACTATGGCTACACCTTC.

This clone was found once. The chain couples TRBV6-5 to TRBJ1-1, with a possible D match to TRBD1 (5 bases). Trimming stripped 5 bases from V and 8 bases from J, with 12 bases between. Per germline, CDR1 MNHEY and CDR2 SVGAGI. CDR3 length: 12 residues. CDR3: CASSTQGGEAFF. Here the CDR3 DNA reads TGTGCCAGCAGTACCCAGGGTGGGGAAGCTTTCTTT.

V and J are TRBV28 and TRBJ2-1; TRBD2 matches at 12 bases. Germline V gene lookup returns CDR1 MDHEN and CDR2 SYDVKM. Germline trimming cut 11 bases from V and 6 bases from J; bases unmatched to any gene: 11. The CDR3 is made up of 15 amino acids. This CDR3 reads CAAGKELAGGNEQFF. The CDR3 nucleotides are TGTGCCGCTGGAAAGGAACTAGCGGGAGGCAATGAGCAGTTCTTC.

This sequence joins TRBV1 and TRBJ1-1; the tabulated D call, TRBD1, remains unverified against the DNA. TRBV1 is tagged as a pseudogene. The CDR3 covers 15 residues. The CDR3 reads CTSSQDGSRGSEAFF. CDR3 nucleotides: TGCACCAGCAGCCAAGACGGGTCCAGGGGCTCAGAAGCTTTCTTT.

This sequence joins TRBV30 and TRBJ2-3; TRBD2 matches 7 bases. The V gene's germline CDR1 is GTSNPN and CDR2 SVGIG (reference sequence). J gave up 5 bases and V 1 base, and 6 bases lay outside the gene matches. The CDR3 covers 14 residues. The CDR3 nucleotides read TGTGCCTGGAGTGGGGGCGGGGGTGTAGATACGCAGTATTTT. Residues: CAWSGGGGVDTQYF.

The gene calls are TRBV28 and TRBJ1-1; D not certain. The CDR3 sequence is 15 residues long. Germline V gives CDR1 MDHEN, CDR2 SYDVKM. Trimming took off 8 bases at V and 1 base at J, with 17 bases between the two ends. CDR3 protein: CASHLRVIQNTEAFF. Written as DNA, the CDR3 is TGTGCCAGCCATCTTCGGGTTATTCAGAACACTGAAGCTTTCTTT.

This clone was counted only a few times. V usage is TRBV7-9 and J usage is TRBJ2-7, with 14 bases that match TRBD2. Per the germline V gene, CDR1 is SEHNR and CDR2 is FQNEAQ (reference sequence). CDR3 length equals 16 residues. Germline trimming cut 6 bases from V and 6 bases from J; bases unmatched to any gene: 10. The CDR3 DNA is TGTGCCAGCAGTTCTAGGCGCGGGACTAGCGGGAGCGAGCAGTACTTC. This sequence encodes CASSSRRGTSGSEQYF.

The chain is built from TRBV28 and TRBJ2-1, with D hard to call. The CDR3 extends over 14 amino acids. The V gene's germline CDR1 is MDHEN and CDR2 SYDVKM. V was cut by 1 base and J by 5 bases, with 9 bases left in between. This chain's CDR3 is CASSLSPRNNEQFF. In DNA form, the CDR3 reads TGTGCCAGCAGTTTATCCCCTAGGAACAATGAGCAGTTCTTC.